Below, one T cell receptor beta chain is given with its context. Its antigen remains unidentified. This specimen belongs to a study of beta chain features in type 1 diabetes. Study as a whole: Cell yields, gender and age were comparable in patients and healthy donors. Study outcomes and limitations: Among patients with Type 1 diabetes, TCRB CDR3s were moderately but significantly shorter in every one of the four CD4+ subsets. It was possible that PCR favored shorter templates, equally so in patients and controls.

Trimming removed 1 base at V and 4 bases at J, with 4 bases between. This CDR3 has 13 amino acids. CDR1 and CDR2 (germline): SEHNR, FQNEAQ (reference sequence). cDNA synthesis used the whole RNA isolate, giving expressed TCRB sequences. Sequencing used immunoSEQ multiplex PCR; TCRdb keeps in-frame clones, though not all of them. The sample lists some 200,000 clones; roughly 17% were seen once. V usage is TRBV7-9 and J usage is TRBJ2-2; no clear D gene. The specimen was naive CD4+ T cells from blood. This TCR was sampled from a man in his thirties or forties with type 1 diabetes. The CDR3 region is CASSLGITGELFF. For the CDR3, the DNA is TGTGCCAGCAGCTTAGGAATCACCGGGGAGCTGTTTTTT.